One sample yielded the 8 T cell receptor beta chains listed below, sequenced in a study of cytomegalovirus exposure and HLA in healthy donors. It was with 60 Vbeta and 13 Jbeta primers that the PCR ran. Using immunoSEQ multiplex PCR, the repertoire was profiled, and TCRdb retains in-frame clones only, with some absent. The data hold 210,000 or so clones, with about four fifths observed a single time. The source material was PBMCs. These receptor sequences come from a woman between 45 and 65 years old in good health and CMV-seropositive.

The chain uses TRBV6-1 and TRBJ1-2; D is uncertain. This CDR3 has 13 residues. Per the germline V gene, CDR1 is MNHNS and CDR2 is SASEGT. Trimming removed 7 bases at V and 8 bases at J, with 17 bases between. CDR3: CASTQNSLLGYTF. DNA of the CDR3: TGTGCCAGCACCCAAAACAGCCTCCTCGGCTACACCTTC.

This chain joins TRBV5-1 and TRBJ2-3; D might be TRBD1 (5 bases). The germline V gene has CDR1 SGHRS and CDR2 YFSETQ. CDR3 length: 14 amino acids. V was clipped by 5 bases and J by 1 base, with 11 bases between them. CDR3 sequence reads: CASSEGAGTDTQYF. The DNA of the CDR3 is TGCGCCAGCAGTGAAGGGGCCGGCACAGATACGCAGTATTTT.

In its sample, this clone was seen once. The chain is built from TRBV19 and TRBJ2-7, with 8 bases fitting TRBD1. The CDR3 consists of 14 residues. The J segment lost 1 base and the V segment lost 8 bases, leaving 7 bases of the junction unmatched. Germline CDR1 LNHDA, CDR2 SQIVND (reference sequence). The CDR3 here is CASGQTGASYEQYF. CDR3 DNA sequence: TGTGCCAGTGGGCAGACAGGGGCATCCTACGAGCAGTACTTC.

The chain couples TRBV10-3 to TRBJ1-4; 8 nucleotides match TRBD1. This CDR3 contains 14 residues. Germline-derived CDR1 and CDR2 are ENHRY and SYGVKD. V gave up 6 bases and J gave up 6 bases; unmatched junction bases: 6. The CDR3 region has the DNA TGTGCCATCAGAGGGGAGACAGGGGATGAAAAACTGTTTTTT. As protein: CAIRGETGDEKLFF.

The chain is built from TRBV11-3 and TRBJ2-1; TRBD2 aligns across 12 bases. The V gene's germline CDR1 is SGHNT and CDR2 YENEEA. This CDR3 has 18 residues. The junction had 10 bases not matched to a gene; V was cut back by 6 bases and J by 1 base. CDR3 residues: CASRRLAGDILSYNEQFF. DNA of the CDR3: TGTGCCAGCAGGCGACTAGCGGGGGACATCCTTTCCTACAATGAGCAGTTCTTC.

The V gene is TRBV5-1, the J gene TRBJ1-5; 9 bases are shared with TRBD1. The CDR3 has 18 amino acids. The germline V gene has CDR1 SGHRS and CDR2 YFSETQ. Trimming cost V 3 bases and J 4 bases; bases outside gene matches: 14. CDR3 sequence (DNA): TGCGCCAGCAGCTCGGAACCCTTCGGACAGGGGTGGAATCAGCCCCAGCATTTT. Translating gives CASSSEPFGQGWNQPQHF.

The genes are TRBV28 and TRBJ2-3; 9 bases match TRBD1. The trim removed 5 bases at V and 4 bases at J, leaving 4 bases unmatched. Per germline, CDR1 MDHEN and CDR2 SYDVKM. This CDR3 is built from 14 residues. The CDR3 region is CASSRDREPDTQYF. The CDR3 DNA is TGTGCCAGCAGTAGGGACAGGGAACCAGATACGCAGTATTTT.

The CDR3 loop is CASTQSSEGSSYF. The CDR3, as DNA: TGTGCCAGCACTCAATCGTCGGAGGGAAGTTCGTACTTC. V is TRBV28 and J is TRBJ2-4, with TRBD2 as a possible D gene (6 bases). The length of the CDR3 is 13 residues. From germline, CDR1 is MDHEN and CDR2 SYDVKM. V lost 7 bases, J lost 15 bases, and 22 bases lay in between. The variable domain in full, completed from reference TRBV28 and TRBJ2-4, reads DVKVTQSSRYLVKRTGEKVFLECVQDMDHENMFWYRQDPGLGLRLIYFSYDVKMKEKGDIPEGYSVSREKKERFSLILESASTNQTSMYLCASTQSSEGSSYFGAGTRLSVL.